Below are 17 T cell receptor beta chains sequenced from a single sample in a study of Graves' ophthalmopathy and Graves' hyperthyroidism. Investigators amplified TCR beta CDR3 regions from RNA transcripts. In the first round, RT-PCR was carried out with HTBI primers, and a multiplex PCR formed the second round. Using its own MiXCR run on the multiplex PCR reads, TCRdb lists one record per CDR3 protein. This sample has around 1,000,000 distinct CDR3 sequences, with less than 45% found just once. Sample: peripheral blood or thyroid tissue (not recorded which). The receptors come from an adult man with Graves' hyperthyroidism.

This clonotype was recorded at least ten times. This chain uses TRBV13 with TRBJ1-6, with D perhaps matching TRBD1 (5 bases). The CDR3 covers 13 residues. V was shortened by 3 bases and J by 10 bases, with 10 bases between the two germline ends. Germline CDR1 reads PRHDT; CDR2 reads FYEKMQ (reference sequence). The CDR3 DNA reads TGTGCCAGCAGCTTCCAGGGTTCCTCACCCCTCCACTTT. Its translation: CASSFQGSSPLHF.

V usage is TRBV30 and J usage is TRBJ2-5; 13 bases are shared with TRBD2. CDR1 and CDR2 from the germline V gene are GTSNPN and SVGIG (reference sequence). The CDR3 is 16 residues long. V dropped 4 bases and J dropped 2; count of bases not matched to a gene: 7. The chain's CDR3 is CAWNRLAGGIQETQYF. CDR3 nucleotides: TGTGCCTGGAATAGACTAGCGGGAGGTATACAAGAGACCCAGTACTTC. Together with reference TRBV30 and TRBJ2-5, the CDR3 gives the full variable domain: SQTIHQWPATLVQPVGSPLSLECTVEGTSNPNLYWYRQAAGRGLQLLFYSVGIGQISSEVPQNLSASRPQDRQFILSSKKLLLSDSGFYLCAWNRLAGGIQETQYFGPGTRLLVL.

In regard to this clonotype: This may come from a read error, since a much larger clone is one base off. The rearrangement uses TRBV7-9 and TRBJ1-3, with D maybe TRBD1 (5 bases). This CDR3 is 16 amino acids long. CDR1 SEHNR and CDR2 FQNEAQ come from the germline V gene (reference sequence). CDR3 DNA: TGTGCCAGCAGCTTATCGGCAGGGTTGACTGGATACACCATATATTTT. It specifies CASSLSAGLTGYTIYF.

The chain is built from TRBV4-3 and TRBJ2-7; D is ambiguous. Per the germline V gene, CDR1 is LGHNA and CDR2 is YSLEER. CDR3 length equals 14 residues. The ends were cut back, 0 bases at V and 3 bases at J, with 9 bases in the middle. The DNA of the CDR3 is TGCGCCAGCAGCCAAGAGGGGATGAACTACGAGCAGTACTTC. Amino acids: CASSQEGMNYEQYF.

This clonotype was recorded at least ten times. This sequence joins TRBV7-9 and TRBJ1-6, with D possibly being TRBD1 (6 bases). Germline CDR1 reads SEHNR; CDR2 reads FQNEAQ (reference sequence). Trimming stripped 5 bases from V and 7 bases from J, with 18 bases between. The CDR3 runs to 16 residues. The CDR3 loop is CASSLEGVQENSPLHF. CDR3 DNA sequence: TGTGCCAGCAGCCTCGAGGGGGTGCAGGAGAATTCACCCCTCCACTTT.

The rearrangement uses TRBV29-1 and TRBJ1-2; 11 bases line up with TRBD1. Germline trimming cut 1 base from V and 4 bases from J; bases unmatched to any gene: 2. Per germline, CDR1 SQVTM and CDR2 ANQGSEA. CDR3 length equals 14 residues. The CDR3 nucleotides read TGCAGCGTTGAAGCGGGGACAGGGGGCTATGGCTACACCTTC. Encoded protein: CSVEAGTGGYGYTF.

This clonotype was recorded at least ten times. The CDR3, as DNA: TGCAGCGCCCAGACGAGAGGCCAGCCCCAGCATTTT. This encodes CSAQTRGQPQHF. This chain links TRBV29-1 with TRBJ1-5; D remains unclear. The V gene lost 7 bases and the J gene lost 7 bases, with 14 bases spanning the gap. The CDR3 runs to 12 residues. Germline CDR1 and CDR2: SQVTM and ANQGSEA.

This clonotype has a handful of counts. The chain employs TRBV7-2 and TRBJ2-5; D is unresolved. V was clipped by 6 bases and J by 9 bases, with 8 bases between them. CDR1 is SGHTA and CDR2 is FQGNSA in the germline V gene. This CDR3 has 10 residues. This CDR3 reads CASSPMPQYF. CDR3 coding DNA: TGTGCCAGCAGTCCGATGCCCCAGTACTTC.

Note on this clonotype: One end of the junction fails to match germline, which may point to a read error. Here the CDR3 reads CASGLGPGNTEALF. CDR3 bases: TGTGCCAGCGGCTTAGGTCCGGGGAACACTGAAGCTCTCTTT. The chain uses TRBV7-3 and TRBJ1-1; D unresolved. Germline V lookup: CDR1 SGHTA, CDR2 FQGTGA. The CDR3 extends over 14 amino acids.

CDR3 in amino acids: CASSQVLRKGLAGGYEQYF. In DNA form, the CDR3 reads TGTGCCAGCAGCCAAGTCCTCCGGAAGGGGTTAGCGGGAGGCTACGAGCAGTACTTC. The chain has TRBV7-2 and TRBJ2-7; 10 positions match TRBD2. The CDR3 spans 19 residues. From germline, CDR1 is SGHTA and CDR2 FQGNSA. V was clipped by 5 bases and J by 3 bases; unmatched bases: 19.

The chain combines TRBV10-3 with TRBJ2-7, with a possible D match to TRBD2 (6 bases). CDR1 and CDR2 from the germline V gene are ENHRY and SYGVKD. The germline V and J ends were trimmed by 7 bases and 3 bases, with 13 bases remaining between them. The CDR3 loop spans 13 amino acids. CDR3 sequence: CAITPGLRYEQYF. DNA for the CDR3: TGTGCCATCACCCCGGGACTCCGCTACGAGCAGTACTTC.

Notes on this clonotype: Relative to the germline gene, one junction end is altered; a read error may explain this. The rearrangement joins TRBV10-2 to TRBJ1-1; 7 positions agree with TRBD1. CDR1 and CDR2 from the germline V gene are WSHSY and SAAADI. The CDR3 totals 14 residues. This chain's CDR3 is CASSLQGQHTEAFF. In DNA form, the CDR3 reads TGTGCCAGCAGCCTACAGGGACAGCACACTGAAGCTTTCTTT.

This clonotype was counted a single time. The rearrangement uses TRBV29-1 and TRBJ2-6, with D possibly being TRBD2 (6 bases). Trimming left V 5 bases short and J 2 bases short, with 7 bases between. Germline CDR1 and CDR2: SQVTM and ANQGSEA. The CDR3 is made up of 13 amino acids. CDR3 sequence reads: CSVWRAGANVLTF. In DNA form, the CDR3 reads TGCAGCGTTTGGAGGGCTGGGGCCAACGTCCTGACTTTC.

This chain connects TRBV29-1 to TRBJ1-4, with D possibly being TRBD1 (6 bases). Looked up from germline, CDR1 is SQVTM and CDR2 is ANQGSEA. The CDR3 runs 15 residues. V gave up 5 bases and J gave up 7 bases, with 20 bases separating them. This CDR3 reads CSVRGGSTLGEKLFF. In DNA form, the CDR3 reads TGCAGCGTTCGTGGGGGCTCGACTCTGGGTGAAAAACTGTTTTTT.

This clonotype was seen ten or more times. The chain links TRBV29-1 to TRBJ2-7; unclear D gene. This CDR3 spans 16 amino acids. The germline CDR1 and CDR2 sequences are SQVTM and ANQGSEA. Trimming pared 4 bases from V and 1 base from J, leaving 20 bases between. CDR3 in amino acids: CSVAERGYDPSYEQYF. In nucleotides, the CDR3 is TGCAGCGTTGCGGAAAGAGGATACGACCCGTCCTACGAGCAGTACTTC.

This clonotype appeared many times. The rearrangement uses TRBV29-1 and TRBJ1-4; D may be TRBD1 (5 bases). Germline values: CDR1 SQVTM, CDR2 ANQGSEA. Trimming removed 6 bases from V and 5 bases from J, with 19 bases in between. This CDR3 is 15 amino acids long. Written as DNA, the CDR3 is TGCAGCGTCGAGCAGTTCGGGGGAGGAAATGAAAAACTGTTTTTT. This codes for CSVEQFGGGNEKLFF.

As to this clonotype: The junction departs from germline at one end; a sequencing error may be responsible. The chain is built from TRBV7-2 and TRBJ1-4, with 7 positions matching TRBD1. The germline CDR1 and CDR2 sequences are SGHTA and FQGNSA. This CDR3 has 12 amino acids. The CDR3 protein is CASSARTGRPNF. In DNA form, the CDR3 reads TGTGCCAGCAGCGCAAGGACAGGCAGACCTAATTTT.